This T cell receptor beta chain came from a study of shared clonotypes between healthy human individuals. TCRdb's table, derived via immunoSEQ multiplex PCR, lists solely in-frame clones and lacks some. The table has fewer than 600,000 clones, 79% seen once; the top ten hold about an eighth. This clone appeared a single time. Its antigen remains unknown. Study observations and caveats: Sampling used blood alone; tissue repertoires probably differ.

Material: PBMCs. This sequence was found in a woman in her thirties or forties in good health. Some clones in this sample may be carry-over from other donors' samples.

CDR3 sequence reads: CASSLPLGKPNTEAFF. The CDR3 coding sequence is TGTGCCAGCAGTTTACCCCTGGGCAAACCGAACACTGAAGCTTTCTTT. V usage is TRBV27 and J usage is TRBJ1-1, with D unresolved. This CDR3 comprises 16 residues. From germline, CDR1 is MNHEY and CDR2 SMNVEV (reference sequence). V was cut by 2 bases and J by 1 base, with 14 bases left in between.